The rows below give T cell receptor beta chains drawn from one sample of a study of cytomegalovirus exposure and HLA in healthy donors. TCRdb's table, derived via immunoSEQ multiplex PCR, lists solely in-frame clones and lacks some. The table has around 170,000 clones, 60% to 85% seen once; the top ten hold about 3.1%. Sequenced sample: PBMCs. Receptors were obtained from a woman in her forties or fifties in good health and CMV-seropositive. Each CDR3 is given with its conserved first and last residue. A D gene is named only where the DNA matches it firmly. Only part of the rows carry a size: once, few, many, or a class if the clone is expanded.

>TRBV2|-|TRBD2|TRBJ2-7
TGTGCCAGCAGTGGGGTGACTAGCGGGGTTGACGAGCAGTACTTC
CASSGVTSGVDEQYF
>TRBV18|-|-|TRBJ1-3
TGTGCCAGCTCACCCAATAGTCACCGAGACACCATATATTTT
CASSPNSHRDTIYF
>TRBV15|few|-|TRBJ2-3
TGTGCCACCAGCAGAGAGGCGGGGCTTAGCACAGATACGCAGTATTTT
CATSREAGLSTDTQYF
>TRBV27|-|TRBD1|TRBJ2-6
TGTGCCAGCAGTCCGGACAGGGTTGGGGCCAACGGCCTGACTTTC
CASSPDRVGANGLTF
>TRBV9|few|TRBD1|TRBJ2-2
TGTGCCAGCAGCCAGACCCAGGGGGCGAACACCGGGGAGCTGTTTTTT
CASSQTQGANTGELFF
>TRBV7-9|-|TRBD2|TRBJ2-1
TGTGCCAGCAGCTCACCCCGGACTAGCGGGGGTTACAATGAGCAGTTCTTC
CASSSPRTSGGYNEQFF
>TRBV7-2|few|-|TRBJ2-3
TGTGCCAGCAGCTTAGCGGGGGGATACACAGATACGCAGTATTTT
CASSLAGGYTDTQYF
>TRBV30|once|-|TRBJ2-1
TGTGCCTGGATCCGGGACTTCTACAATGAGCAGTTCTTC
CAWIRDFYNEQFF
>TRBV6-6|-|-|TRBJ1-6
TGTGCCAGCAGTCCTGAGGGCCCACCCCTCCACTTT
CASSPEGPPLHF
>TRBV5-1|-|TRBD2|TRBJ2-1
TGCGCCAGCAGCGTCGGTAGCGGGGGCTCCTACAATGAGCAGTTCTTC
CASSVGSGGSYNEQFF